This T cell receptor (beta chain) was retrieved from a study of response to subunit inactivated influenza vaccine. Each CDR3 protein gets one entry after TCRdb re-called the RT-PCR reads with MiXCR. The sample lists roughly 460,000 distinct CDR3 sequences; roughly 9.8% were seen once. Study outcomes and limitations: The authors suggested that few new T cells are recruited per seasonal influenza vaccination.

CDR1 is LGHNA and CDR2 is YNFKEQ in the germline V gene. This CDR3 comprises 12 residues. To note about this clonotype: The antigen is not known. The junction does not match germline at one end; this may be a read error.

V usage is TRBV4-2 and J usage is TRBJ2-2, with TRBD2 identical over 7 bases. This receptor was obtained from a man aged 50-59 years who received an inactivated influenza vaccine. Sequenced material: PBMCs from blood, taken about 40 days after vaccination. CDR3: CASSQSGGGLFF. The CDR3 bases are TGTGCCAGCAGCCAATCGGGCGGGGGGCTGTTTTTT.